Below, one T cell receptor (beta chain) is given with its context. Sequencing used immunoSEQ multiplex PCR; TCRdb keeps in-frame clones, though not all of them. The data hold 330,000 or so clones, with around 87% observed a single time. The data derive from a study of blood T cell repertoires in COVID-19. As for the study in general: In Cohort 3, a recovered donor had either two negative PCRs, clearance, or symptom resolution. The analysed material was cDNA or gDNA that came from T cells, B-cell-depleted T cells, or PBMCs.

Across under 25 US areas, participants ranged in age from about 18 to 100 years. Grouping used clinical history reported by participants in a survey and questionnaire. The TCR sequence derives from a man aged 40-49 years in a cohort exposed to, infected with or recovered from COVID-19 (not recorded which). The sequencing input was PBMCs or T cells enriched from blood (not recorded which).

CDR3 DNA: TGTGCCAGCAGAAATACAGGGTACCAGCCCCAGCATTTT. Translating gives CASRNTGYQPQHF. The chain uses TRBV6-6 and TRBJ1-5; a weak D match, TRBD1 (6 bases). From germline, CDR1 is MNHNY and CDR2 SVGAGI (reference sequence). The V end lost 6 bases, the J end lost 7 bases, and 13 bases lay between the germline ends. CDR3 length equals 13 residues.